What follows are 25 T cell receptor beta chains derived from one specimen sequenced in a study of blood T cell repertoires in COVID-19. Repertoires were generated with immunoSEQ multiplex PCR, while TCRdb's copy carries only in-frame clones and drops some. The data hold about 180,000 clones, with around 83% observed a single time. Sequencing was done on a sample of peripheral blood. These TCRs come from a man aged 45-65 years with active or convalescent COVID-19.

This rearrangement joins TRBV4-1 to TRBJ1-3; weak D call: TRBD1 (6 bases). Per germline, CDR1 MGHRA and CDR2 YSYEKL. V was cut by 3 bases and J by 0 bases, with 12 bases left in between. This CDR3 has 16 residues. CDR3 sequence: CASSQITGTSGNTIYF. In DNA, the CDR3 is TGCGCCAGCAGCCAGATCACAGGGACCTCTGGAAACACCATATATTTT.

The V and J genes are TRBV7-9 and TRBJ2-7, with TRBD2 matching over 10 bases. The CDR3 runs 14 residues. Looked up from germline, CDR1 is SEHNR and CDR2 is FQNEAQ (reference sequence). With 3 bases clipped from V and 4 bases from J, the junction kept 3 bases outside the gene matches. The DNA for the CDR3 is TGTGCCAGCAGCTTCAGCGGGGGGGCGTACGAGCAGTACTTC. This sequence encodes CASSFSGGAYEQYF.

The genes are TRBV19 and TRBJ1-1; D perhaps matches TRBD1 (5 bases). Trimming pared 3 bases from V and 6 bases from J, leaving 11 bases between. The germline V gene has CDR1 LNHDA and CDR2 SQIVND (reference sequence). There are 13 residues in the CDR3. In DNA form, the CDR3 reads TGTGCCAGTAGTATGGGGGGTTCAGCTGAAGCTTTCTTT. Its protein product is CASSMGGSAEAFF.

CDR3 nucleotides: TGTGCCAGCAACATACAGAACTACGAGCAGTACTTC. Encoded protein: CASNIQNYEQYF. The chain couples TRBV7-8 to TRBJ2-7, with D unresolved. The germline V gene encodes CDR1 SGHVS and CDR2 FQNEAQ. The CDR3 length is 12 residues. V lost 7 bases to trimming and J lost 3 bases, with 10 bases between them.

The chain couples TRBV3-1 (or the pseudogene TRBV3-2) to TRBJ1-3; unclear D gene. CDR3 size: 13 residues. Per the germline V gene, CDR1 is LGHDT and CDR2 is YNNKEL (reference sequence). V lost 1 base and J 4 bases, leaving 5 bases between the germline ends. Here the CDR3 DNA reads TGTGCCAGCAGCCAAGCTTCCGGAAACACCATATATTTT. Its protein is CASSQASGNTIYF.

The genes are TRBV27 and TRBJ1-6, with unresolved D. From germline, CDR1 is MNHEY and CDR2 SMNVEV (reference sequence). The germline V and J ends were trimmed by 7 bases and 3 bases, with 13 bases remaining between them. The CDR3 contains 15 residues. The CDR3: CASKLTVIYNSPLHF. The CDR3 coding sequence is TGTGCCAGCAAGCTAACGGTCATCTATAATTCACCCCTCCACTTT.

For this clone: The junction differs from germline at one of its ends, possibly a read error. This chain uses TRBV6-5 with TRBJ2-2, with 12 nucleotides matching TRBD1. Germline lookup yields CDR1 MNHEY and CDR2 SVGAGI. The CDR3 runs to 15 residues. This CDR3 is CASSKPGQGAGALFF. As DNA, the CDR3 is TGTGCCAGCAGCAAACCGGGACAGGGGGCAGGGGCGCTGTTTTTT.

V usage is TRBV18 and J usage is TRBJ1-4, with 9 bases that match TRBD1. The V gene's germline CDR1 is KGHSH and CDR2 LQKENI. The CDR3 totals 16 residues. J was trimmed by 8 bases and V by 5 bases; bases with no gene match: 12. The CDR3 DNA is TGTGCCAGCTCAAGATCCTTGGGACAGGGTGGAGAAAAACTGTTTTTT. Translation: CASSRSLGQGGEKLFF.

This clone appeared a few times. The rearrangement uses TRBV2 and TRBJ1-1; TRBD1 agrees at 9 bases. V dropped 6 bases and J dropped 1; count of bases not matched to a gene: 3. Germline V lookup: CDR1 SNHLY, CDR2 FYNNEI. CDR3 length equals 14 residues. DNA for the CDR3: TGTGCCAGCAGAGGGGGACAGGGGAACACTGAAGCTTTCTTT. It codes for CASRGGQGNTEAFF.

The chain carries TRBV6-1 and TRBJ1-1, with 11 bases matching TRBD1. Trimming cost V 3 bases and J 3 bases; bases outside gene matches: 3. The CDR3 sequence is 15 residues long. Germline V CDR1 and CDR2: MNHNS, SASEGT. DNA of the CDR3: TGTGCCAGCAGTGACCCGGGACAGGGGGACACTGAAGCTTTCTTT. This gives the protein CASSDPGQGDTEAFF.

This sequence joins TRBV5-6 and TRBJ1-6; D is undetermined. The CDR3 contains 16 residues. Germline V CDR1 and CDR2: SGHDT, YYEEEE. V lost 0 bases to trimming and J lost 0 bases, with 7 bases between them. CDR3 coding DNA: TGTGCCAGCAGCTTGGGACTCAGCTCCTATAATTCACCCCTCCACTTT. It yields the protein CASSLGLSSYNSPLHF.

V and J are TRBV6-2 or TRBV6-3 and TRBJ1-2; possible D gene TRBD1, 6 bases. The length of the CDR3 is 13 residues. Deletions cut 2 bases from V and 5 bases from J, with 9 bases between. Germline assignment: CDR1 MNHEY and CDR2 SVGEGT. In DNA, the CDR3 is TGTGCCAGCAGTTACGGGACAACTTATGGCTACACCTTC. Residues: CASSYGTTYGYTF.

The rearrangement joins TRBV6-2 or TRBV6-3 to TRBJ1-1; D may be TRBD1 (5 bases). The ends were cut back, 5 bases at V and 3 bases at J, with 13 bases in the middle. CDR1 is MNHEY, CDR2 SVGEGT, per germline. This CDR3 comprises 14 residues. CDR3 sequence: CASSKDSLDTEAFF. CDR3 nucleotides: TGTGCCAGCAGTAAAGACAGCCTCGACACTGAAGCTTTCTTT.

This clone appeared a single time. Other DNA variants within this sample encode the same CDR3. The J gene is TRBJ2-1, the V gene TRBV5-4; 11 bases fit TRBD2. V lost 0 bases to trimming and J lost 4 bases; unmatched junction nucleotides: 3. The CDR3 runs 16 residues. CDR1 SGHNT and CDR2 YYREEE come from the germline V gene (reference sequence). The CDR3 here is CASSLASGGSYNEQFF. The CDR3 DNA sequence: TGTGCCAGCAGCTTGGCTAGCGGGGGGAGTTACAATGAGCAGTTCTTC.

The chain uses TRBV7-9 and TRBJ2-5, with 9 nucleotides matching TRBD2. V shed 6 bases and J 0 bases; nucleotides not matched to a gene: 2. The CDR3 sequence is 14 residues long. Germline-derived CDR1 and CDR2 are SEHNR and FQNEAQ (reference sequence). Here the CDR3 DNA reads TGTGCCAGCAGAGCTAGCGGGAACCAAGAGACCCAGTACTTC. This translates into CASRASGNQETQYF.

The chain has TRBV29-1 and TRBJ1-5; 7 bases agree with TRBD1. This CDR3 is 14 amino acids long. Germline V lookup: CDR1 SQVTM, CDR2 ANQGSEA. The J segment lost 4 bases and the V segment lost 6 bases, leaving 9 bases of the junction unmatched. The CDR3 nucleotides read TGCAGCGTAGCGACAGGGAGTACAAATCAGCCCCAGCATTTT. Protein sequence: CSVATGSTNQPQHF. The variable domain in full, with the rest retrieved from reference TRBV29-1 and TRBJ1-5, is SAVISQKPSRDICQRGTSLTIQCQVDSQVTMMFWYRQQPGQSLTLIATANQGSEATYESGFVIDKFPISRPNLTFSTLTVSNMSPEDSSIYLCSVATGSTNQPQHFGDGTRLSIL.

The chain has TRBV7-3 and TRBJ2-7, with 9 bases identical to TRBD2. The CDR3 is 14 residues long. CDR1 and CDR2 (germline): SGHTA, FQGTGA. V dropped 5 bases and J dropped 2; count of bases not matched to a gene: 4. Written as DNA, the CDR3 is TGTGCCAGCAGCAGCGGGGGGCCTCCCTACGAGCAGTACTTC. Protein sequence: CASSSGGPPYEQYF.

The rearrangement links TRBV6-5 to TRBJ1-6; 7 nucleotides match TRBD1. V lost 0 bases and J lost 8; bases outside the gene matches: 4. This CDR3 has 15 residues. The V gene's germline CDR1 is MNHEY and CDR2 SVGAGI. The CDR3 spells CASSYSGGAYSPLHF. The CDR3 nucleotides read TGTGCCAGCAGTTACTCAGGGGGCGCGTATTCACCCCTCCACTTT.

This clone was counted a few times. This chain joins TRBV9 and TRBJ2-1; a weak D match, TRBD1 (5 bases). Germline V gives CDR1 SGDLS, CDR2 YYNGEE. Trimming removed 4 bases at V and 11 bases at J, with 16 bases between. This CDR3 region has 13 residues. The CDR3 DNA reads TGTGCCAGCAGCTCAAGCTACAGGACACAGCAGTTCTTC. Protein product: CASSSSYRTQQFF.

The J gene is TRBJ2-5, the V gene TRBV7-9, with TRBD1 matching over 11 bases. The junction had 7 bases not matched to a gene; V was cut back by 0 bases and J by 4 bases. Per the germline V gene, CDR1 is SEHNR and CDR2 is FQNEAQ (reference sequence). The CDR3 spans 17 residues. Here the CDR3 reads CASSLAWTGGRGETQYF. Here the CDR3 DNA reads TGTGCCAGCAGCTTAGCCTGGACAGGGGGCAGGGGAGAGACCCAGTACTTC.

The genes are TRBV7-8 and TRBJ1-2; TRBD1 matches at 9 bases. Germline V lookup: CDR1 SGHVS, CDR2 FQNEAQ. The V and J ends lost 5 bases and 3 bases, in that order; junction bases with no gene match: 7. The CDR3 sequence is 15 residues long. This chain's CDR3 is CASSPGTGSYYGYTF. The CDR3 nucleotides are TGTGCCAGCAGCCCTGGGACAGGGAGTTACTATGGCTACACCTTC.

The chain couples TRBV18 to TRBJ2-1; 8 bases fit TRBD2. The CDR3 totals 16 residues. Germline assignment: CDR1 KGHSH and CDR2 LQKENI. The ends lost 3 bases at V and 9 bases at J; junction bases unmatched: 13. The CDR3 bases are TGTGCCAGCTCACCCGTAGCGGGAAATCGAGTGGGTGAGCAGTTCTTC. It translates to CASSPVAGNRVGEQFF.

This sequence joins TRBV7-9 and TRBJ2-5, with 11 bases lining up with TRBD2. This CDR3 comprises 18 residues. CDR1 SEHNR and CDR2 FQNEAQ come from the germline V gene (reference sequence). J lost 1 base, V lost 5 bases, and 12 bases had no gene match. CDR3 sequence: CASSRPEGLAAIQETQYF. CDR3 DNA: TGTGCCAGCAGCCGCCCGGAGGGACTAGCGGCAATCCAAGAGACCCAGTACTTC.

V usage is TRBV5-1 and J usage is TRBJ2-2; D not certain. Germline CDR1 reads SGHRS; CDR2 reads YFSETQ. V lost 0 bases and J lost 6, with 3 bases in between. This CDR3 is built from 12 residues. Here the CDR3 reads CASSLVAGELFF. The CDR3 DNA is TGCGCCAGCAGCTTGGTCGCCGGGGAGCTGTTTTTT.

The V call is TRBV19, the J call TRBJ2-5; 9 nucleotides align to TRBD1. The CDR3 sequence is 14 residues long. The V gene end was trimmed by 7 bases and the J gene end by 5 bases; junction bases not matched to a gene: 8. CDR1 and CDR2 (germline): LNHDA, SQIVND (reference sequence). The CDR3 nucleotides read TGTGCCAGTAAACATACAGGGGGCGCCGAGACCCAGTACTTC. Encoded protein: CASKHTGGAETQYF.